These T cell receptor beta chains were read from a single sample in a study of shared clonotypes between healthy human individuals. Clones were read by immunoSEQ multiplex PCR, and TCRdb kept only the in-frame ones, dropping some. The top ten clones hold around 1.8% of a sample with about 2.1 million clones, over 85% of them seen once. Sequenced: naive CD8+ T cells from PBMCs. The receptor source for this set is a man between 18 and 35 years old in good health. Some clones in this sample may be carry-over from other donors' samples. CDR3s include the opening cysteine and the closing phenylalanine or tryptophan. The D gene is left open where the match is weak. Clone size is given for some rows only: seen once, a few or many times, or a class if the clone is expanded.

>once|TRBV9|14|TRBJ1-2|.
TGTGCCAGCAGCGTAGACGGGCAGTCTTATGGCTACACCTTC
CASSVDGQSYGYTF
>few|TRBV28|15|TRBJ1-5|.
TGTGCCAGCAGTTTGGTGGCCGGTAGCAATCAGCCCCAGCATTTT
CASSLVAGSNQPQHF
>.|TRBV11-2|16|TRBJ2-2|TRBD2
TGTGCCAGCAGCTCTCGAGCGGGAGGGCCGGCCGGGGAGCTGTTTTTT
CASSSRAGGPAGELFF
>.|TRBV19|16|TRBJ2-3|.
TGTGCCAGTAGTTCTTCCAGTGGACGAGGGACAGATACGCAGTATTTT
CASSSSSGRGTDTQYF
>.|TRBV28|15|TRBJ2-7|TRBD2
TGTGCCAGCAGAAGGCCGGGACTAGCCTCCTACGAGCAGTACTTC
CASRRPGLASYEQYF
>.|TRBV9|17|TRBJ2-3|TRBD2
TGTGCCAGCAGCGTAGTGGGTAGCGGGAGTAGCACAGATACGCAGTATTTT
CASSVVGSGSSTDTQYF
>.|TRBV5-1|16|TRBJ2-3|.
TGCGCCAGCAGCTTCGGACAAGGAGACCTACGGGATACGCAGTATTTT
CASSFGQGDLRDTQYF
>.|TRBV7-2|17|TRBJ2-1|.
TGTGCCAGCAGCTTATTCGCGGAGCTGAGCTCCTACAATGAGCAGTTCTTC
CASSLFAELSSYNEQFF
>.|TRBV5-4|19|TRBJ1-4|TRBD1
TGTGCCAGCAGCTTGGGACAGACAGGGACCTTCGCAACTAATGAAAAACTGTTTTTT
CASSLGQTGTFATNEKLFF
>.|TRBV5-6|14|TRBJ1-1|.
TGTGCCAGCAGCTTGGTTTCCTCCTTGGGTGAAGCTTTCTTT
CASSLVSSLGEAFF
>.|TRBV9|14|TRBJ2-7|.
TGTGCCAGCAGCGTAGGTCGGGGACACTACGAGCAGTACTTC
CASSVGRGHYEQYF
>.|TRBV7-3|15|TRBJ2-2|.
TGTGCCAGCAGCTTAGACGGGAGTGGAACCGGGGAGCTGTTTTTT
CASSLDGSGTGELFF
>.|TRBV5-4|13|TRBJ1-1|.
TGTGCCAGCAGACGGACAGAATTAACTGAAGCTTTCTTT
CASRRTELTEAFF
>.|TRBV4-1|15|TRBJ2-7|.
TGCGCCAGCAGCCAAGAGATTTTTATCTCCTACGAGCAGTACTTC
CASSQEIFISYEQYF
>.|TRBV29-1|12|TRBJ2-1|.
TGCAGCGTTGACGCTGGGTACAATGAGCAGTTCTTC
CSVDAGYNEQFF
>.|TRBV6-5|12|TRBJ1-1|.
TGTGCCAGCAGTGCCGCCCTCACTGAAGCTTTCTTT
CASSAALTEAFF
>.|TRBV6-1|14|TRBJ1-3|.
TGTGCCAGCAGGGGGTCGGAGTTTGGAAACACCATATATTTT
CASRGSEFGNTIYF
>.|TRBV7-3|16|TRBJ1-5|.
TGTGCCAGCAGGGCCCTACGTAAACGGGGCAATCAGCCCCAGCATTTT
CASRALRKRGNQPQHF
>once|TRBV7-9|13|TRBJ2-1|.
TGTGCCAGCAGCTGGCTTAATCAGGGACGGCAGTTCTTC
CASSWLNQGRQFF
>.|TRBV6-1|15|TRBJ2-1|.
TGTGCCAGCAGTGAACGGTACGGGGCCCACAATGAGCAGTTCTTC
CASSERYGAHNEQFF
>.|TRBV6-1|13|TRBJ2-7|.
TGTGCCAGCAGCCCGAGACAGCCCTACGAGCAGTACTTC
CASSPRQPYEQYF
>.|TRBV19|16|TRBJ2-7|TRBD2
TGTGCCAGTAGTATCCTAGCGGGAGAAGGGTCCTACGAGCAGTACTTC
CASSILAGEGSYEQYF
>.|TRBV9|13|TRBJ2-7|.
TGTGCCAGCAGCCTGCCGGGCAATTACGAGCAGTACTTC
CASSLPGNYEQYF
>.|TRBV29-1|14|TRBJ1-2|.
TGCAGCGTCTCTTCCGAAACAGAGTACTATGGCTACACCTTC
CSVSSETEYYGYTF
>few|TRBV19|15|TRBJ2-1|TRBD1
TGTGCCAGTAGTATGGTTGCAGGGGGCTACAATGAGCAGTTCTTC
CASSMVAGGYNEQFF
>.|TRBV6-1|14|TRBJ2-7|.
TGTGCCAGCAGTGGAACAGGGATCACCTACGAGCAGTACTTC
CASSGTGITYEQYF